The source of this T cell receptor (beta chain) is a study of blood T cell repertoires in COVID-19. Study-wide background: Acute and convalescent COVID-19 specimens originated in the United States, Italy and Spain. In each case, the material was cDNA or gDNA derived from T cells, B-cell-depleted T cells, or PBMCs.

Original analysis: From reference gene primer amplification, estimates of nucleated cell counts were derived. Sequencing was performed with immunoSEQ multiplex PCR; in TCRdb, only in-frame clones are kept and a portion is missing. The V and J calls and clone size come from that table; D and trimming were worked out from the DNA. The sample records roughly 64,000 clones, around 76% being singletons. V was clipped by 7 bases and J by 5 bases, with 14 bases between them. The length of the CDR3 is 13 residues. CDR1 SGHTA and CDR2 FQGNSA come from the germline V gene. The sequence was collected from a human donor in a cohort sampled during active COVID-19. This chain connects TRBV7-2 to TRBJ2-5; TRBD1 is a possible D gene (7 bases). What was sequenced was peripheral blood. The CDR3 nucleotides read TGTGCCAGCAATGGAGGGGGCGGGGAGACCCAGTACTTC. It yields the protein CASNGGGGETQYF.